This T cell receptor (beta chain) is from a study of chemoradiotherapy in HPV16-positive cancers (dated by TCRdb to between 2022 and 2023). With regard to the full study: Using functional T-cell assays on cells from a couple of HPV16-positive patients, the researchers defined candidate HPV-specific T-cell clones and common TCR motifs. The candidate HPV-specific TCRs and motifs were then tracked in TCR repertoires from around 93 patients with HPV-related cancers. The study asked whether T-cell immunity to the HPV oncoproteins E6 and E7 changes during chemoradiotherapy and whether this immunity affects survival.

Because repertoires were sampled repeatedly during chemoradiotherapy, clonal expansion in the tumor microenvironment could be followed. The paper's findings and limits, for the study overall: In HPV16-positive patients, expansion of HPV-responsive T cells during chemoradiotherapy was found to be associated with improved recurrence-free survival. Expansion of candidate HPV-specific clones and E7-related TCR motifs was observed in the tumor microenvironment during treatment, whereas no such expansion was observed for non-HPV-specific T cells. The functional definition of HPV-specific T cells came from only a couple of HPV16-positive patients, and the survival association was reported for HPV16-positive patients.

By sample share, this clone is hyperexpanded (1% or more). No cognate antigen has been identified for it. No clone much larger than this one lies a single base away; base qualities are absent. The junction shows trimming of 4 bases on V and 5 bases on J, and the gene matches do not reach 11 bases of it. The CDR3 runs 15 amino acids, cysteine and phenylalanine included. Only the CDR3 portion is preserved as DNA: 45 bases, with reading frame beginning at the first base. The germline V gene encodes CDR1 SGDLS and CDR2 YYNGEE. The library was generated by the immunoSEQ multiplex PCR assay. TCRdb limited this immuneACCESS table to in-frame rearrangements with V and J called. A share of clones is missing; checked studies link under half to unresolved V genes, and the rest is unexplained. Counted in this sample were about 800 clones; roughly 21% of them appeared once. The ten largest make up more than 9.5% of the sample.

The origin of this receptor is a human donor with HPV-associated anogenital cancer. The receptor chain draws on TRBV9 and TRBJ2-5; 7 junctional bases match TRBD2. Sample collection occurred from a patient who underwent chemoradiotherapy. The encoded CDR3 is CASSTSWEGSETQYF. The DNA sequence is TGTGCCAGCAGCACTAGTTGGGAGGGATCGGAGACCCAGTACTTC. Where the CDR3 stops, the reference TRBV9 and TRBJ2-5 genes take over; the full variable domain is DSGVTQTPKHLITATGQRVTLRCSPRSGDLSVYWYQQSLDQGLQFLIQYYNGEERAKGNILERFSAQQFPDLHSELNLSSLELGDSALYFCASSTSWEGSETQYFGPGTRLLVL.